The present entry profiles one T cell receptor (beta chain) with its context. One end of the junction does not line up with germline, which may come from a read error. The sample belongs to a study of blood T cell repertoires in COVID-19. CDR3 length equals 11 residues. Germline V gene lookup returns CDR1 MGHDK and CDR2 SYGVNS. Source study methods: For nucleated cells, counts were estimated from reference gene primer amplification. Generated by immunoSEQ multiplex PCR, the TCRdb table keeps only in-frame clones and is missing some. The V and J calls and clone size come from that table; D and trimming were worked out from the DNA. The sample has about 200,000 clones; roughly 82% are singletons. Membership in each cohort depended on participant-reported clinical history.

The source of this sequence is a man aged 35 to 55 who had recovered from COVID-19. Specimen: PBMCs or T cells enriched from blood (not recorded which). The genes are TRBV25-1 and TRBJ2-1; no clear D gene. CDR3 in DNA: TGTGCCAGCAGTGAAGGTGGTTTCGAGATCTTC. It translates to CASSEGGFEIF.